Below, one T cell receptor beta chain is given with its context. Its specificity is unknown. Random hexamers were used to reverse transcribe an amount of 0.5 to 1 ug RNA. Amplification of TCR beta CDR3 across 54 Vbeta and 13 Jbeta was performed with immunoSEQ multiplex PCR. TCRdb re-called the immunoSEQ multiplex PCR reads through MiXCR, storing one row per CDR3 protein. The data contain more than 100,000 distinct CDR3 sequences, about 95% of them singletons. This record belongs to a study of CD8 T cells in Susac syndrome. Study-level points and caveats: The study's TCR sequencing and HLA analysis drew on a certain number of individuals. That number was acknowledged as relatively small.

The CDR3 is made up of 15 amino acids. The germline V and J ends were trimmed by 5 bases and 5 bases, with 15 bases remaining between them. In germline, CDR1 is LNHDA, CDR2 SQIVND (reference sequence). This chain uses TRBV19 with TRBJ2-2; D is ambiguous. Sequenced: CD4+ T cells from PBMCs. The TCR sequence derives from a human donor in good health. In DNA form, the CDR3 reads TGTGCCAGTAGTCCTAGGGTCTTAAGGACCGGGGAGCTGTTTTTT. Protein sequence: CASSPRVLRTGELFF.